One and the same sample provided the 18 T cell receptor beta chains below, sequenced in a study of Ad26.COV2.S vaccination and SARS-CoV-2 variants. Described treatment: some 19 received Ad26.COV2.S at low or high dose, single or two shots; roughly five received placebo; per-sample allocation not given. On day 63 after the first injection, vaccine and placebo recipients gave samples. This table comes from immunoSEQ multiplex PCR, and its TCRdb copy is limited to in-frame clones, with some not included. The sample consists of roughly 510,000 clones, about 83% of them appearing once. The material sequenced was peripheral blood, taken in a trial of Ad26.COV2.S vaccine versus placebo. These receptors all come from a person aged 18 to 59 who received the Ad26.COV2.S COVID-19 vaccine or a placebo.

The genes are TRBV5-6 and TRBJ2-1; D possibly uses TRBD1 or TRBD2 (5 bases each). Germline loops: CDR1 SGHDT, CDR2 YYEEEE. V was shortened by 3 bases and J by 2 bases, with 6 bases between the two germline ends. CDR3 size: 13 residues. CDR3 residues: CASSSGPYNEQFF. The CDR3 nucleotides read TGTGCCAGCAGCTCGGGGCCCTACAATGAGCAGTTCTTC. Full variable domain (rest looked up from reference TRBV5-6 and TRBJ2-1): DAGVTQSPTHLIKTRGQQVTLRCSPKSGHDTVSWYQQALGQGPQFIFQYYEEEERQRGNFPDRFSGHQFPNYSSELNVNALLLGDSALYLCASSSGPYNEQFFGPGTRLTVL.

The chain couples TRBV28 to TRBJ1-4; maybe TRBD1 (5 bases). The CDR3 totals 12 residues. Trimming cost V 7 bases and J 7 bases, with 10 bases left between them. Germline V gives CDR1 MDHEN, CDR2 SYDVKM. The CDR3 spells CASTTGLEKLFF. The CDR3 nucleotides read TGTGCCAGCACTACGGGACTTGAAAAACTGTTTTTT.

This chain joins TRBV12-3 or TRBV12-4 and TRBJ2-2; tentative D call: TRBD2 (5 bases). V was trimmed by 9 bases and J by 4 bases, leaving 12 bases between them. This CDR3 spans 13 amino acids. CDR3 coding DNA: TGTGCCAGTAGGGCTAGCTTCACCGGGGAGCTGTTTTTT. Translating gives CASRASFTGELFF.

V usage is TRBV10-3 and J usage is TRBJ1-2; weak D call: TRBD1 (6 bases). Germline CDR1 ENHRY, CDR2 SYGVKD. The ends were cut back, 5 bases at V and 6 bases at J, with 19 bases in the middle. CDR3 length equals 15 residues. The CDR3 nucleotides read TGTGCCATCAGTAGCGTCCCCAGGGGTTGGGATGGCTACACCTTC. It is translated as CAISSVPRGWDGYTF.

This chain links TRBV27 with TRBJ2-1; D is undetermined. The CDR3 consists of 13 residues. CDR1 is MNHEY, CDR2 SMNVEV, per germline (reference sequence). The V end lost 7 bases, the J end lost 7 bases, and 14 bases lay between the germline ends. The CDR3 here is CASKVEGRNEQFF. The DNA of the CDR3 is TGTGCCAGCAAAGTAGAAGGTAGAAATGAGCAGTTCTTC.

This clone was counted between two and nine times. The chain joins TRBV9 to TRBJ2-7; D gene ambiguous. This CDR3 is built from 12 residues. V lost 2 bases to trimming and J lost 4 bases, with 7 bases between them. CDR1 is SGDLS, CDR2 YYNGEE, per germline. The DNA for the CDR3 is TGTGCCAGCAGCGTGGGTCCGTACGAGCAGTACTTC. It encodes CASSVGPYEQYF.

The chain carries TRBV14 and TRBJ1-2, with TRBD1 as a possible D gene (6 bases). Germline CDR1 SGHDN, CDR2 FVKESK. The CDR3 extends over 14 amino acids. The ends were cut back, 3 bases at V and 8 bases at J, with 16 bases in the middle. CDR3 residues: CASSHFGGRLGYTF. CDR3 coding DNA: TGTGCCAGCAGCCATTTTGGGGGGCGTCTCGGCTACACCTTC.

V usage is TRBV28 and J usage is TRBJ1-2, with a tentative D call TRBD1 (6 bases). Looked up from germline, CDR1 is MDHEN and CDR2 is SYDVKM. The CDR3 spans 12 residues. V was trimmed by 7 bases and J by 8 bases, leaving 14 bases between them. The DNA for the CDR3 is TGTGCCAGCAAGGAGGGGGTGAGGGGCTACACCTTC. It is translated as CASKEGVRGYTF.

The chain combines TRBV14 with TRBJ1-2, with a weak D call TRBD1 (5 bases). V was clipped by 1 base and J by 1 base, with 7 bases between them. The CDR3 has 14 residues. In germline, CDR1 is SGHDN, CDR2 FVKESK. DNA for the CDR3: TGTGCCAGCAGCCAAGGGGGGTTTAACTATGGCTACACCTTC. This translates into CASSQGGFNYGYTF. Full variable domain (outside the CDR3, taken from reference TRBV14 and TRBJ1-2): EAGVTQFPSHSVIEKGQTVTLRCDPISGHDNLYWYRRVMGKEIKFLLHFVKESKQDESGMPNNRFLAERTGGTYSTLKVQPAELEDSGVYFCASSQGGFNYGYTFGSGTRLTVV.

The rearrangement links TRBV9 to TRBJ2-5; no reliable D call. The CDR3 sequence is 15 residues long. Germline V lookup: CDR1 SGDLS, CDR2 YYNGEE. V was pared by 0 bases and J by 4 bases, with 13 bases between. The CDR3 nucleotides read TGTGCCAGCAGCGTAGAGATCCTGGGCCGAGAGACCCAGTACTTC. As protein: CASSVEILGRETQYF. Full variable domain (outside the CDR3, taken from reference TRBV9 and TRBJ2-5): DSGVTQTPKHLITATGQRVTLRCSPRSGDLSVYWYQQSLDQGLQFLIQYYNGEERAKGNILERFSAQQFPDLHSELNLSSLELGDSALYFCASSVEILGRETQYFGPGTRLLVL.

The gene calls are TRBV19 and TRBJ1-1, with D possibly TRBD1 on 5 matching bases. This CDR3 region has 14 residues. The V and J ends lost 3 bases and 4 bases respectively, with 12 bases between them. CDR1 is LNHDA, CDR2 SQIVND, per germline (reference sequence). CDR3 protein: CASSIRAGGTEAFF. The CDR3 region has the DNA TGTGCCAGTAGTATTCGGGCGGGGGGCACTGAAGCTTTCTTT.

The V call is TRBV3-1 (or the pseudogene TRBV3-2), the J call TRBJ2-2; D is unresolved. The germline V gene encodes CDR1 LGHDT and CDR2 YNNKEL (reference sequence). Between the trimmed V and J ends, which lost 1 base and 7 bases, there was a span of 10 bases. The CDR3 totals 14 residues. CDR3 DNA sequence: TGTGCCAGCAGCCAAGTGGGCCGGCACGGGGAGCTGTTTTTT. It encodes CASSQVGRHGELFF.

This clone was counted a single time. The chain joins TRBV5-1 to TRBJ2-3; TRBD2 agrees at 11 bases. Germline V gene data show CDR1 as SGHRS and CDR2 as YFSETQ. The CDR3 has 20 amino acids. V trimming: 4 bases; J trimming: 3 bases; junction bases outside the gene matches: 19. The CDR3 DNA follows: TGCGCCAGCAGCCCCAACGGACAGGGAAAGGGACTAGCGGCGACAGATACGCAGTATTTT. This encodes CASSPNGQGKGLAATDTQYF.

The rearrangement links TRBV20-1 to TRBJ2-7; TRBD1 matches at 8 bases. V lost 5 bases, J lost 6 bases, and 0 bases stayed unmatched. Germline assignment: CDR1 DFQATT and CDR2 SNEGSKA (reference sequence). CDR3 length equals 10 residues. The CDR3 region is CSADRGEQYF. In nucleotides, the CDR3 is TGCAGTGCTGACAGGGGCGAGCAGTACTTC.

V is TRBV13 and J is TRBJ1-3; the D is unclear. The CDR3 length is 15 residues. Germline V gene data show CDR1 as PRHDT and CDR2 as FYEKMQ (reference sequence). V shed 10 bases and J shed 0 bases, with 16 bases lying between them. The CDR3 coding sequence is TGTGCCAACCCACTAGACGACACCTCTGGAAACACCATATATTTT. Translated, it gives CANPLDDTSGNTIYF.

CDR3 amino acids: CASSQEAGGETQYF. The CDR3 DNA reads TGTGCCAGCAGCCAAGAGGCCGGGGGTGAGACCCAGTACTTC. This chain connects TRBV4-2 to TRBJ2-5; tentative D call: TRBD2 (6 bases). Per germline, CDR1 LGHNA and CDR2 YNFKEQ. Trimming stripped 0 bases from V and 5 bases from J, with 10 bases between. CDR3 length equals 14 residues.

The chain joins TRBV4-2 to TRBJ1-5; 9 bases agree with TRBD1. In germline, CDR1 is LGHNA, CDR2 YNFKEQ. J lost 7 bases, V lost 0 bases, and 1 base had no gene match. This CDR3 is 14 amino acids long. The CDR3 region is CASSQEGQGQPQHF. CDR3 coding DNA: TGTGCCAGCAGCCAAGAAGGACAGGGGCAGCCCCAGCATTTT.

This chain uses TRBV19 with TRBJ1-6; TRBD1 is a possible D gene (6 bases). CDR3 size: 15 residues. Germline V gene lookup returns CDR1 LNHDA and CDR2 SQIVND (reference sequence). Trimming cost V 3 bases and J 7 bases, with 13 bases left between them. CDR3 DNA sequence: TGTGCCAGTAGTATCGGGACATTGACAAATTCACCCCTCCACTTT. As protein: CASSIGTLTNSPLHF. The variable domain in full, completed from reference TRBV19 and TRBJ1-6, reads DGGITQSPKYLFRKEGQNVTLSCEQNLNHDAMYWYRQDPGQGLRLIYYSQIVNDFQKGDIAEGYSVSREKKESFPLTVTSAQKNPTAFYLCASSIGTLTNSPLHFGNGTRLTVT.